This TCR beta chain appears in the sequencing data of a study of identical twins. The CDR3 runs to 12 residues. The junction had 4 bases not matched to a gene; V was cut back by 4 bases and J by 15 bases. General observations from the study: Conclusions rested on cross-sectional statistics rather than following the same donors. Beta out-of-frame sequences showed weaker excess twin sharing.

This clonotype has just a few counts. The target antigen is unknown. TCRdb processed the 5' RACE reads anew with MiXCR; each CDR3 protein has one entry. The sample has 750,000 to 950,000 distinct CDR3 sequences; approximately 13% are singletons. The same sample was also used in a study of yellow fever vaccine responses in identical twins.

Specimen: PBMCs. The V and J genes are TRBV12-3 or TRBV12-4 and TRBJ2-2; 11 positions match TRBD2. The source of this sequence is a woman under 30 in good health. The CDR3 reads CASSSGLADVFF. The CDR3 DNA is TGTGCCAGCAGTTCGGGACTAGCGGATGTGTTTTTT.